Listed below are T cell receptor beta chains from one sample, sequenced in a study of T cell responses to AZD1222 COVID-19 vaccine. Assay used: immunoSEQ multiplex PCR; TCRdb lists only in-frame clones, some missing. The repertoire holds 150,000 to 180,000 clones, with 90% as singletons. The specimen was peripheral blood, collected on day 0 of AZD1222 vaccination. These receptor sequences come from an adult in good health. CDR3s include the opening cysteine and the closing phenylalanine or tryptophan. D genes are given only for firm matches. The size entry is marked missing in some rows and otherwise reads once, few, many or a size class.

J: TRBJ2-7; size: .; V: TRBV18; D: .; DNA: TGTGCCAGCTCACCACCCCTCGCAAGGGGATTCTACGAGCAGTACTTC; CDR3: CASSPPLARGFYEQYF
J: TRBJ2-2; size: .; V: TRBV5-4; D: TRBD1; DNA: TGTGCCAGCCGAGACAGGGCGGCCGGGGAGCTGTTTTTT; CDR3: CASRDRAAGELFF
J: TRBJ2-7; size: once; V: TRBV27; D: TRBD1; DNA: TGTGCCAGCAGTACTCCCGGGACAGGGGGCATAGGGGAGCAGTACTTC; CDR3: CASSTPGTGGIGEQYF
J: TRBJ2-2; size: .; V: TRBV19; D: .; DNA: TGTGCCAGTAGTATGGGTCAGGGGATCGGCACCGGGGAGCTGTTTTTT; CDR3: CASSMGQGIGTGELFF
J: TRBJ1-1; size: .; V: TRBV7-3; D: .; DNA: TGTGCCAGCAGCGCAAGCGGATTTCCGAACACTGAAGCTTTCTTT; CDR3: CASSASGFPNTEAFF
J: TRBJ1-1; size: .; V: TRBV28; D: TRBD1; DNA: TGTGCCAGCAGTTTACTACAGGGGGGGCCTGAAGCTTTCTTT; CDR3: CASSLLQGGPEAFF
J: TRBJ2-7; size: few; V: TRBV5-1; D: TRBD1; DNA: TGCGCCAGCAGCTACGGACAGGGGAGAACGTTCGAGCAGTACTTC; CDR3: CASSYGQGRTFEQYF
J: TRBJ2-3; size: many; V: TRBV15; D: .; DNA: TGTGCCACCCAGGGGGGGGCAAGTAACACAGATACGCAGTATTTT; CDR3: CATQGGASNTDTQYF
J: TRBJ1-2; size: .; V: TRBV27; D: .; DNA: TGTGCCAGCCGACGACGGGGGGGGAACTATGGCTACACCTTC; CDR3: CASRRRGGNYGYTF
J: TRBJ2-3; size: .; V: TRBV14; D: .; DNA: TGTGCCAGCAGCCAAGATCGGGGGCCCATTTCCACAGATACGCAGTATTTT; CDR3: CASSQDRGPISTDTQYF
J: TRBJ1-5; size: .; V: TRBV18; D: .; DNA: TGTGCCAGCTCACTGGGCAGAGCCAATCAGCCCCAGCATTTT; CDR3: CASSLGRANQPQHF
J: TRBJ2-3; size: .; V: TRBV7-9; D: TRBD1; DNA: TGTGCCAGCAGCTTACCAGGGGGCGTCATAATGGATACGCAGTATTTT; CDR3: CASSLPGGVIMDTQYF
J: TRBJ1-3; size: .; V: TRBV9; D: TRBD1; DNA: TGTGCCAGCAGCCCGACAGGGGGCCGTGGAAACACCATATATTTT; CDR3: CASSPTGGRGNTIYF
J: TRBJ1-2; size: .; V: TRBV5-1; D: TRBD1; DNA: TGCGCCAGCAGCTTAGAAGGGGGCCACGGGGATGGCTACACCTTC; CDR3: CASSLEGGHGDGYTF
J: TRBJ2-7; size: .; V: TRBV28; D: TRBD1; DNA: TGTGCCAGCAGTTCAGCCGGGACAGGGGGCGTGGGAGAGCAGTACTTC; CDR3: CASSSAGTGGVGEQYF
J: TRBJ1-1; size: once; V: TRBV11-3; D: TRBD1; DNA: TGTGCCAGCAGCTTAGGCAGGGGGCGCGGTGACACTGAAGCTTTCTTT; CDR3: CASSLGRGRGDTEAFF
J: TRBJ1-1; size: .; V: TRBV5-4; D: .; DNA: TGTGCCAGCTCCAATAACCCGAACACTGAAGCTTTCTTT; CDR3: CASSNNPNTEAFF
J: TRBJ2-7; size: once; V: TRBV6-6; D: .; DNA: TGTGCCAGCAGTTACTATCGGGAGTCGGACGAGCAGTACTTC; CDR3: CASSYYRESDEQYF
J: TRBJ1-1; size: .; V: TRBV5-4; D: TRBD1; DNA: TGTGCCAGCGAATCCCAGGGGGTTGACACTGAAGCTTTCTTT; CDR3: CASESQGVDTEAFF
J: TRBJ2-2; size: once; V: TRBV18; D: .; DNA: TGTGCCAGCTCACCAAGGCAAAACACCGGGGAGCTGTTTTTT; CDR3: CASSPRQNTGELFF
J: TRBJ2-7; size: .; V: TRBV11-2; D: TRBD1; DNA: TGTGCCAGCAGGTTAACAGGGGGGTACGAGCAGTACTTC; CDR3: CASRLTGGYEQYF